The TCR beta chain under discussion was sequenced for a study of cytomegalovirus exposure and HLA in healthy donors. Germline CDR1 reads SGHAT; CDR2 reads FQNNGV. The CDR3 is made up of 18 amino acids. V lost 5 bases and J 0 bases, leaving 21 bases between the germline ends. The method was immunoSEQ multiplex PCR; TCRdb's version includes in-frame clones alone and lacks a portion of them. The sample holds some 350,000 clones, about 90% seen once. The origin of this receptor is a woman aged 30 to 39 in good health and CMV-seropositive. Sequencing was performed on PBMCs. The chain couples TRBV11-2 to TRBJ2-3; the D gene is possibly TRBD2 (5 bases). The CDR3 region has the DNA TGTGCCAGCAGCGCTCGACCCCTGGCGACTACAAGCACAGATACGCAGTATTTT. It encodes CASSARPLATTSTDTQYF.